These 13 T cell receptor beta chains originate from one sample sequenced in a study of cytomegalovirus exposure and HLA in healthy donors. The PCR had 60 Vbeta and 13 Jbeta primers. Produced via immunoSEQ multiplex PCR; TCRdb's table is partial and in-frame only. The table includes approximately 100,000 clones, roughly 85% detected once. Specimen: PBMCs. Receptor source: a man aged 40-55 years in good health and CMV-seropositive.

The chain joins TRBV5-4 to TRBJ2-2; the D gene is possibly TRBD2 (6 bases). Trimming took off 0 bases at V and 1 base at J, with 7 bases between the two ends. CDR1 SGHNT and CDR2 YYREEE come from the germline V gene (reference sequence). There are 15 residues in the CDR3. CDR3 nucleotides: TGTGCCAGCAGCTTGGTGGGACTGAACACCGGGGAGCTGTTTTTT. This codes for CASSLVGLNTGELFF. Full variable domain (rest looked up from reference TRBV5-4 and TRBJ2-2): ETGVTQSPTHLIKTRGQQVTLRCSSQSGHNTVSWYQQALGQGPQFIFQYYREEENGRGNFPPRFSGLQFPNYSSELNVNALELDDSALYLCASSLVGLNTGELFFGEGSRLTVL.

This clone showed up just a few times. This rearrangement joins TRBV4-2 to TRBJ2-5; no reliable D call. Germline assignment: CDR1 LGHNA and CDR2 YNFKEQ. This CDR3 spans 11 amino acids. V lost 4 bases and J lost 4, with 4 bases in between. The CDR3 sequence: CASSPGETQYF. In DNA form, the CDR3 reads TGTGCCAGCAGCCCGGGAGAGACCCAGTACTTC.

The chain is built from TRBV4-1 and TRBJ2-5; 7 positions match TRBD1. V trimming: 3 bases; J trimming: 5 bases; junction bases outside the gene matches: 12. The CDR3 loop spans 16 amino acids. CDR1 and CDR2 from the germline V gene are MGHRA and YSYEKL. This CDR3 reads CASSQRDRETPETQYF. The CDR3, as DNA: TGCGCCAGCAGCCAGCGAGACAGGGAGACTCCGGAGACCCAGTACTTC.

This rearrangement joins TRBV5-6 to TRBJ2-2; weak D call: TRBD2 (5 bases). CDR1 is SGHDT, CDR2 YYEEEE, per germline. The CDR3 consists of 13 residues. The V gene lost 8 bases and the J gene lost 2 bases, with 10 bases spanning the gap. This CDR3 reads CASERINTGELFF. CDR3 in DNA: TGTGCCAGTGAGCGGATTAACACCGGGGAGCTGTTTTTT.

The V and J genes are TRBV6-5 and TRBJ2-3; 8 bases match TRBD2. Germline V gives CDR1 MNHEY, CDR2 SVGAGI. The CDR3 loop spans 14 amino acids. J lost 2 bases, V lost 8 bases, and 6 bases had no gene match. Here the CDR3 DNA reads TGTGCCAGCTCCCAGCGGGGGATCACAGATACGCAGTATTTT. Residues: CASSQRGITDTQYF.

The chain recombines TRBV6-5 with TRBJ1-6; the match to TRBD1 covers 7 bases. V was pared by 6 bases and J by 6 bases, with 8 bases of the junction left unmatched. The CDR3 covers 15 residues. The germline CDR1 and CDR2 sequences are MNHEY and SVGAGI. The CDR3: CASRKGDRINSPLHF. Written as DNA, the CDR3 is TGTGCCAGCAGGAAAGGGGACAGAATTAATTCACCCCTCCACTTT.

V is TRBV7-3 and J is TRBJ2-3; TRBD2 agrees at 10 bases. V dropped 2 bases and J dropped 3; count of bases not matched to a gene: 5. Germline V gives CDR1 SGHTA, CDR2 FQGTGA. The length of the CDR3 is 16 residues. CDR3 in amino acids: CASSLVAGGQTDTQYF. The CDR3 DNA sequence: TGTGCCAGCAGCTTAGTAGCGGGAGGTCAGACAGATACGCAGTATTTT.

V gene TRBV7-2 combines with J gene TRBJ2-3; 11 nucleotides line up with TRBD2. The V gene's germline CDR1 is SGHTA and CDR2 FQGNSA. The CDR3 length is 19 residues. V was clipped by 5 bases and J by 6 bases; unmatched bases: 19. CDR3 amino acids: CASSPLSVGSGRAVDTQYF. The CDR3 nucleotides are TGTGCCAGCAGCCCCCTCTCCGTTGGTAGCGGGAGGGCCGTGGATACGCAGTATTTT.

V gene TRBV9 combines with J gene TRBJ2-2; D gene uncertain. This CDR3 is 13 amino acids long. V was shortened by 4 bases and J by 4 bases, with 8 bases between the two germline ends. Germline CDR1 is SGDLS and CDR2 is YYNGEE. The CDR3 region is CASSPAFTGELFF. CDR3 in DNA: TGTGCCAGCAGCCCCGCGTTCACCGGGGAGCTGTTTTTT.

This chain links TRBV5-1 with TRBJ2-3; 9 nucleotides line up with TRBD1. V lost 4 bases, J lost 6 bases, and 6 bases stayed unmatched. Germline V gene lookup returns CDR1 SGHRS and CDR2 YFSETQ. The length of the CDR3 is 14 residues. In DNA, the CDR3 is TGCGCCAGCAGCCCCGGGACAGGGATGGATACGCAGTATTTT. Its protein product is CASSPGTGMDTQYF. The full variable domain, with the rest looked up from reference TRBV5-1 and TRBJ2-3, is KAGVTQTPRYLIKTRGQQVTLSCSPISGHRSVSWYQQTPGQGLQFLFEYFSETQRNKGNFPGRFSGRQFSNSRSEMNVSTLELGDSALYLCASSPGTGMDTQYFGPGTRLTVL.

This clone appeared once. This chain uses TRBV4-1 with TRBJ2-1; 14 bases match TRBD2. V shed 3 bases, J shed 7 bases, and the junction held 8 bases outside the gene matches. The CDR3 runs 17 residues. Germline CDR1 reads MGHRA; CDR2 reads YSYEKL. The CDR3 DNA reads TGCGCCAGCAGCCAGGAGACTAGCGGGAGGGCCAGGAATGAGCAGTTCTTC. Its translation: CASSQETSGRARNEQFF.

The CDR3 region is CASSFLQGNEQFF. For the CDR3, the DNA is TGTGCCAGCAGTTTCCTACAGGGGAATGAGCAGTTCTTC. This sequence joins TRBV6-5 and TRBJ2-1; the match to TRBD1 covers 7 bases. Germline V gene lookup returns CDR1 MNHEY and CDR2 SVGAGI. With V trimmed by 4 bases and J by 7 bases, 4 bases remained unmatched. This CDR3 contains 13 residues.

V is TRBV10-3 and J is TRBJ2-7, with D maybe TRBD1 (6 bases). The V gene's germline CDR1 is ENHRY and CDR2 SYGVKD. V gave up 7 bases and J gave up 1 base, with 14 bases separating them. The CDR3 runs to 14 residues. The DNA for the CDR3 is TGTGCCATCAAAGACCCGCAGGGGTCCTACGAGCAGTACTTC. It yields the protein CAIKDPQGSYEQYF.